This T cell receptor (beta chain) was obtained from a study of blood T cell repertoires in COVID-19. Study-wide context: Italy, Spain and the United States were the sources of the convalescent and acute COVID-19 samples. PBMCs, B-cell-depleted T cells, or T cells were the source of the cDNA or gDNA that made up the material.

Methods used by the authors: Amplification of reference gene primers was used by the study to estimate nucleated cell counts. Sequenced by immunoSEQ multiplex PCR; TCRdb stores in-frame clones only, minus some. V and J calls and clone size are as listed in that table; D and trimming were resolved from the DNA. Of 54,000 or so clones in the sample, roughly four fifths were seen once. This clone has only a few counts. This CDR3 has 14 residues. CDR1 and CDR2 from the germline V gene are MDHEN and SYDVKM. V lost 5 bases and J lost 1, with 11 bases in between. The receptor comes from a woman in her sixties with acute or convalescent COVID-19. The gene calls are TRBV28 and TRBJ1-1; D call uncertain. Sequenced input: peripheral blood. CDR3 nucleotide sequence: TGTGCCAGCAGTCCTCTCGACAAGAACACTGAAGCTTTCTTT. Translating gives CASSPLDKNTEAFF.